This T cell receptor beta chain was sequenced during a study of blood T cell repertoires in COVID-19. With V trimmed by 2 bases and J by 7 bases, 4 bases remained unmatched. The CDR3 has 14 residues. Per germline, CDR1 SGHRS and CDR2 YFSETQ. TCRdb keeps only in-frame clones here, not all; method: immunoSEQ multiplex PCR. The sample consists of more than 120,000 clones, approximately 85% of them appearing once. The source is a human donor with acute or convalescent COVID-19. The donor label of this sample is uncertain. The rearrangement joins TRBV5-1 to TRBJ2-1, with 9 positions matching TRBD1. The sequencing input was peripheral blood. The CDR3 here is CASSLQTGGNEQFF. CDR3 bases: TGCGCCAGCAGCTTACAGACAGGGGGGAATGAGCAGTTCTTC.